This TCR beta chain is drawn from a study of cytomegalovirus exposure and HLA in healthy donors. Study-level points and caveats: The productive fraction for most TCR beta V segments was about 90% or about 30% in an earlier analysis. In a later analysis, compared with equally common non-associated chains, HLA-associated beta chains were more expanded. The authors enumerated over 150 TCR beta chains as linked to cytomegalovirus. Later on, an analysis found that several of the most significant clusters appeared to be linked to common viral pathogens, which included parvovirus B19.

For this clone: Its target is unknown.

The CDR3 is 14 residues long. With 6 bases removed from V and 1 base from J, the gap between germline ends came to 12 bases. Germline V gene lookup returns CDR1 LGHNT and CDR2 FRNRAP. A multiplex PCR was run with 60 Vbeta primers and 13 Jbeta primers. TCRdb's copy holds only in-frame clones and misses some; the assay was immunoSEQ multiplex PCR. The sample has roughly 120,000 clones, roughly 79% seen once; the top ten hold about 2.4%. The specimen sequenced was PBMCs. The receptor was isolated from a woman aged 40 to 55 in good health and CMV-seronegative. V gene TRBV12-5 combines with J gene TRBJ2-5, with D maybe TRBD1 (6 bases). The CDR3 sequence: CASGEHRAQETQYF. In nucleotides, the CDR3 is TGTGCTAGTGGAGAACACAGGGCCCAAGAGACCCAGTACTTC.